This is a list of T cell receptor beta chains from one sample in a study of T cells after yellow fever vaccination. MiXCR, run by TCRdb on the 5' RACE reads, gives a single entry per CDR3 protein. This table holds some 390,000 distinct CDR3 sequences, 6.2% found once. The input for sequencing was PBMCs, taken 5 days after the yellow fever booster vaccination. These receptors all stem from a man in his thirties or forties who received the YFV17D yellow fever vaccine. Both conserved end residues are part of each CDR3. The D gene is left open where the match is weak. Clone size is given for some rows only: seen once, a few or many times, or a class if the clone is expanded.

v_gene,abundance,d_gene,j_gene,CDR3aa,CDR3nt
TRBV6-1,.,TRBD2,TRBJ2-3,CASRQGLAVFSTDTQYF,TGTGCCAGCAGGCAGGGACTAGCGGTTTTTAGCACAGATACGCAGTATTTT
TRBV10-3,.,TRBD1,TRBJ2-6,CAISGRTTGASSGANVLTF,TGTGCCATCAGTGGAAGAACGACAGGGGCGAGCTCTGGGGCCAACGTCCTGACTTTC
TRBV6-1,many,.,TRBJ2-7,CASSQGLGAYEQYF,TGTGCCAGCAGTCAAGGACTGGGAGCCTACGAGCAGTACTTC
TRBV28,.,.,TRBJ2-4,CASSLSERGTKNIQYF,TGTGCCAGCAGTTTATCAGAACGCGGTACCAAAAACATTCAGTACTTC
TRBV5-6,many,TRBD2,TRBJ2-7,CASTWTSGNYEQYF,TGTGCCAGCACCTGGACTAGCGGGAACTACGAGCAGTACTTC
TRBV3-1,many,.,TRBJ2-7,CASSQDGLGGEQYF,TGTGCCAGCAGCCAAGACGGACTAGGGGGCGAGCAGTACTTC
TRBV20-1,.,TRBD1,TRBJ2-2,CSARDKGTGGGYTGELFF,TGCAGTGCTAGAGATAAGGGTACAGGGGGAGGTTACACCGGGGAGCTGTTTTTT
TRBV7-9,.,TRBD1,TRBJ2-1,CASSPRTGEYNEQFF,TGTGCCAGCAGCCCGCGGACAGGGGAATACAATGAGCAGTTCTTC
TRBV6-5,.,TRBD2,TRBJ2-6,CASSSMSGTISGANVLTF,TGTGCCAGCAGTTCTATGAGCGGGACGATCTCTGGGGCCAACGTCCTGACTTTC
TRBV4-2,.,TRBD1,TRBJ1-2,CASSPRQGANYGYTF,TGTGCCAGCAGCCCCCGACAGGGTGCTAACTATGGCTACACCTTC
TRBV20-1,few,TRBD1,TRBJ2-1,CSARTVQGVNEQFF,TGCAGTGCTAGAACGGTACAGGGGGTCAATGAGCAGTTCTTC
TRBV19,many,.,TRBJ2-2,CASSIQRHTGELFF,TGTGCCAGTAGTATCCAGCGGCACACCGGGGAGCTGTTTTTT
TRBV20-1,.,.,TRBJ2-7,CSASPPPGYEQYF,TGCAGTGCTAGTCCGCCCCCCGGTTACGAGCAGTACTTC
TRBV15,few,.,TRBJ1-2,CATSRAAGGLGGYTF,TGTGCCACCAGCAGAGCCGCCGGGGGGCTCGGCGGCTACACCTTC
TRBV5-1,.,.,TRBJ1-1,CASSLVVSPGTEAFF,TGCGCCAGCAGCTTGGTGGTCAGCCCGGGCACTGAAGCTTTCTTT
TRBV5-1,many,.,TRBJ1-6,CASSRQASSYNSPLHF,TGCGCCAGCAGCCGACAGGCAAGCTCCTATAATTCACCCCTCCACTTT
TRBV4-3,many,TRBD2,TRBJ2-1,CASSQDPSGRVF,TGCGCCAGCAGCCAAGATCCGAGCGGGAGAGTCTTC
TRBV11-2,few,TRBD2,TRBJ2-1,CASSLDLAGGVRGEQFF,TGTGCCAGCAGCTTAGACCTGGCGGGAGGCGTCCGCGGTGAGCAGTTCTTC
TRBV5-5,.,.,TRBJ2-6,CASSLPASGANVLTF,TGTGCCAGCAGCTTACCAGCCTCTGGGGCCAACGTCCTGACTTTC
TRBV9,.,.,TRBJ2-1,CASSPYVGNEQFF,TGTGCCAGCAGCCCCTACGTAGGAAATGAGCAGTTCTTC
TRBV20-1,few,.,TRBJ2-5,CSASGGSQETQYF,TGCAGTGCTAGCGGGGGCAGCCAAGAGACCCAGTACTTC
TRBV6-1,many,TRBD1,TRBJ1-2,CASSGSGQGLLGYTF,TGTGCCAGCAGTGGCTCGGGACAGGGGTTACTTGGCTACACCTTC
TRBV5-1,many,TRBD2,TRBJ2-2,CASKGQTSGSNTGELFF,TGCGCCAGCAAGGGCCAAACTAGCGGGAGCAACACCGGGGAGCTGTTTTTT
TRBV28,.,.,TRBJ2-6,CASTPVVSGANVLTF,TGTGCCAGCACCCCAGTGGTCTCTGGGGCCAACGTCCTGACTTTC
TRBV7-2,.,.,TRBJ2-7,CASSLGAVSYEQYF,TGTGCCAGCAGCTTAGGGGCAGTCTCCTACGAGCAGTACTTC
TRBV5-6,few,.,TRBJ2-1,CASSNRVTQVREQFF,TGTGCCAGCAGCAACAGGGTAACCCAGGTACGTGAGCAGTTCTTC
TRBV27,few,.,TRBJ2-2,CASTSLAGAGELFF,TGTGCCAGCACCAGTCTCGCAGGGGCCGGGGAGCTGTTTTTT
TRBV7-8,.,.,TRBJ1-2,CASSLGQYYGYTF,TGTGCCAGCAGCTTAGGACAGTACTATGGCTACACCTTC
TRBV29-1,many,.,TRBJ2-2,CSVEGEDSTNTGELFF,TGCAGCGTTGAAGGAGAGGACAGCACGAACACCGGGGAGCTGTTTTTT
TRBV19,many,.,TRBJ1-5,CASSIGGWGQPQHF,TGTGCCAGTAGTATAGGGGGTTGGGGACAGCCCCAGCATTTT
TRBV12-3/TRBV12-4,many,.,TRBJ1-6,CASSFWGLNSPLHF,TGTGCCAGCAGTTTTTGGGGGCTTAATTCACCCCTCCACTTT
TRBV2,many,TRBD2,TRBJ2-3,CASSERSGRVTDTQYF,TGTGCCAGCAGTGAAAGAAGCGGGAGGGTCACAGATACGCAGTATTTT
TRBV12-3/TRBV12-4,many,TRBD1,TRBJ1-1,CASSSGTGSKAFF,TGTGCCAGCAGCTCCGGGACAGGATCTAAAGCTTTCTTT
TRBV18,few,.,TRBJ1-1,CASSPFQENTEAFF,TGTGCCAGCTCACCCTTCCAGGAGAACACTGAAGCTTTCTTT
TRBV28,many,.,TRBJ2-6,CASSFSGAGANVLTF,TGTGCCAGCAGTTTTTCAGGGGCTGGGGCCAACGTCCTGACTTTC